These T cell receptor beta chains were read from a single sample in a study of OX40 agonist ivuxolimab in advanced cancers. Sequencing was performed with immunoSEQ multiplex PCR; in TCRdb, only in-frame clones are kept and a portion is missing. This sample yields almost 70,000 clones, of which roughly 90% are seen a single time; about 0.29% belongs to the top ten. The sequencing used CD4+ or CD8+ T cells sorted from blood, collected in a trial of the OX40 agonist ivuxolimab. The receptors were sampled from an adult with an advanced solid tumor such as melanoma, head and neck, liver or kidney cancer. Both conserved end residues are part of each CDR3. The order of the fields is V gene, clone size, D gene, J gene, CDR3 DNA, CDR3 protein. D genes are given only for firm matches. The size field is filled for only some rows; it gives once, few, many or a size class.

>TRBV18|NA|NA|TRBJ1-2
TGTGCCAGCTCACCGGTGGGGGCCTCTAACTATGGCTACACCTTC
CASSPVGASNYGYTF
>TRBV7-9|NA|NA|TRBJ2-1
TGTGCCAGCAGCTCCTCGACAGCGACCTACAATGAGCAGTTCTTC
CASSSSTATYNEQFF
>TRBV28|NA|NA|TRBJ1-5
TGTGCCAGCAGTTTAATTTGGGGGGCGTCTAGCAATCAGCCCCAGCATTTT
CASSLIWGASSNQPQHF
>TRBV6-6|NA|NA|TRBJ1-3
TGTGCCAGCAGTTACTCAAGTCAAACTGGAAACACCATATATTTT
CASSYSSQTGNTIYF
>TRBV27|NA|TRBD2|TRBJ2-6
TGTGCCAGCAGTAAACGACTAGCGGGAGGTGCTGGGGCCAACGTCCTGACTTTC
CASSKRLAGGAGANVLTF
>TRBV29-1|NA|TRBD1|TRBJ1-1
TGCAGCGTCGTCCCGGGACAGGGAGGCACTGAAGCTTTCTTT
CSVVPGQGGTEAFF
>TRBV2|NA|TRBD1|TRBJ2-5
TGTGCCAGCACCCTGGACAGGGGAGGTCGGGAGACCCAGTACTTC
CASTLDRGGRETQYF
>TRBV28|NA|TRBD1|TRBJ1-3
TGTGCCAGCTTCCGAACACTGGGACAGAGCTCTGGAAACACCATATATTTT
CASFRTLGQSSGNTIYF
>TRBV2|NA|NA|TRBJ2-3
TGTGCCAGCAGTGGCCCAGATACGCAGTATTTT
CASSGPDTQYF
>TRBV7-9|NA|NA|TRBJ2-1
TGTGCCAGCAGTCCTACAAGGAGCTCCTACAATGAGCAGTTCTTC
CASSPTRSSYNEQFF
>TRBV6-5|NA|NA|TRBJ1-4
TGTGCCAGCAGTTACGACGAGACAGCAGCTGAAAAACTGTTTTTT
CASSYDETAAEKLFF
>TRBV10-1|once|NA|TRBJ2-3
TGCGCCAGCAGTGAGGGGACTCCCGGTACGCAGTATTTT
CASSEGTPGTQYF
>TRBV29-1|NA|NA|TRBJ1-5
TGCAGCGTTGTCCGGGCCGTGGGCAATCAGCCCCAGCATTTT
CSVVRAVGNQPQHF
>TRBV29-1|once|TRBD1|TRBJ2-2
TGCAGCGCCGCTCGGACAGGGAACACCGGGGAGCTGTTTTTT
CSAARTGNTGELFF
>TRBV6-6|NA|TRBD1|TRBJ1-1
TGTGCCAGCAGGGGGGTACAGGGGGCAAACACTGAAGCTTTCTTT
CASRGVQGANTEAFF
>TRBV20-1|NA|NA|TRBJ2-1
TGCAGTGCTCGTGACAATGAGCAGTTCTTC
CSARDNEQFF
>TRBV30|NA|NA|TRBJ1-2
TGTGCCTGGAGTGTGGCAGGTCTCGCATTGGATGGCTACACCTTC
CAWSVAGLALDGYTF
>TRBV27|NA|TRBD1|TRBJ1-2
TGTGCCAGCAGTCCGGGACAGAGATCTAACTATGGCTACACCTTC
CASSPGQRSNYGYTF
>TRBV2|NA|NA|TRBJ2-5
TGTGCCAGCCGGACAGCCCTCCTAGAGACCCAGTACTTC
CASRTALLETQYF
>TRBV19|NA|TRBD1|TRBJ1-1
TGTGCCAGTAGTGCTACCGGGACAGGGGGCGGGAGTGAAGCTTTCTTT
CASSATGTGGGSEAFF
>TRBV28|NA|NA|TRBJ2-7
TGTGCCAGCAGTTTCTCACAGGGTCGCTACGAGCAGTACTTC
CASSFSQGRYEQYF
>TRBV29-1|NA|TRBD1|TRBJ1-5
TGCAGCGTGATTGGACAGGGTGGTCAGCCCCAGCATTTT
CSVIGQGGQPQHF
>TRBV6-1|NA|TRBD1|TRBJ1-5
TGTGCCAGCAGTGGGACAGGGGGGATAGGTCAGCCCCAGCATTTT
CASSGTGGIGQPQHF
>TRBV2|NA|NA|TRBJ2-3
TGTGCCAGCAGGAAGGGGGAGCGGTATTCAGATACGCAGTATTTT
CASRKGERYSDTQYF